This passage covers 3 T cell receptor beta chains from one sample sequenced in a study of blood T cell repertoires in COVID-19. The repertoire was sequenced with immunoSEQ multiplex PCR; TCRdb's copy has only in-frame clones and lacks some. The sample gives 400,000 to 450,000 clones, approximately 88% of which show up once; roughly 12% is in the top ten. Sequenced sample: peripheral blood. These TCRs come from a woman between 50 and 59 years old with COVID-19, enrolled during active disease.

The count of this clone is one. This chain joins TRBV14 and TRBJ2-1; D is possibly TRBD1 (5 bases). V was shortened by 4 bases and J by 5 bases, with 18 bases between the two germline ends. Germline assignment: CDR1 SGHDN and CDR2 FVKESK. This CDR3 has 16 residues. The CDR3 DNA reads TGTGCCAGCAGCCGAAGATTGGGCGTGGGGCACAATGAGCAGTTCTTC. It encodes CASSRRLGVGHNEQFF.

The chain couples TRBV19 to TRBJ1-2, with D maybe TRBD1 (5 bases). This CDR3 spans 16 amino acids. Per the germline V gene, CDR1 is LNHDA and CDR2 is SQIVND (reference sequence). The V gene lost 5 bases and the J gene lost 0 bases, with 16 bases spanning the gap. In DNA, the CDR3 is TGTGCCAGTAGTCGGAGCAGGGCGTCCGCTAACTATGGCTACACCTTC. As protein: CASSRSRASANYGYTF.

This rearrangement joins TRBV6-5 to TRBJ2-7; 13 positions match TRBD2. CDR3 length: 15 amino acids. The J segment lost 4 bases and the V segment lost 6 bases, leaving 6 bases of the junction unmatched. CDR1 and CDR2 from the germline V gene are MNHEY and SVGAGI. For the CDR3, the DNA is TGTGCCAGCAGGCCAACTAGCGGGGGGGCGTACGAGCAGTACTTC. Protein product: CASRPTSGGAYEQYF.